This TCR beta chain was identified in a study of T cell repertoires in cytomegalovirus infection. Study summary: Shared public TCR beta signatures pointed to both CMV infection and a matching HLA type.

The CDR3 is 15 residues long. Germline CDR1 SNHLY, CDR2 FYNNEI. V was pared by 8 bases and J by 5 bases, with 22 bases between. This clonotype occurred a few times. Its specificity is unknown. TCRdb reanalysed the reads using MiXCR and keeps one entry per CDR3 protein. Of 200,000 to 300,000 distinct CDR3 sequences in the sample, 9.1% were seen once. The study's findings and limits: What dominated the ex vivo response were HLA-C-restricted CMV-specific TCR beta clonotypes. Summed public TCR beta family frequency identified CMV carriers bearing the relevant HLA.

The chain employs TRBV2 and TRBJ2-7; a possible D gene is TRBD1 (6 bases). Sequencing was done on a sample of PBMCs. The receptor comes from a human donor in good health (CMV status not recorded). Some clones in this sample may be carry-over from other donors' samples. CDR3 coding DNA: TGTGCCAGCGGCAGGGCCGGGACAACGACCGACGAGCAGTACTTC. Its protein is CASGRAGTTTDEQYF.